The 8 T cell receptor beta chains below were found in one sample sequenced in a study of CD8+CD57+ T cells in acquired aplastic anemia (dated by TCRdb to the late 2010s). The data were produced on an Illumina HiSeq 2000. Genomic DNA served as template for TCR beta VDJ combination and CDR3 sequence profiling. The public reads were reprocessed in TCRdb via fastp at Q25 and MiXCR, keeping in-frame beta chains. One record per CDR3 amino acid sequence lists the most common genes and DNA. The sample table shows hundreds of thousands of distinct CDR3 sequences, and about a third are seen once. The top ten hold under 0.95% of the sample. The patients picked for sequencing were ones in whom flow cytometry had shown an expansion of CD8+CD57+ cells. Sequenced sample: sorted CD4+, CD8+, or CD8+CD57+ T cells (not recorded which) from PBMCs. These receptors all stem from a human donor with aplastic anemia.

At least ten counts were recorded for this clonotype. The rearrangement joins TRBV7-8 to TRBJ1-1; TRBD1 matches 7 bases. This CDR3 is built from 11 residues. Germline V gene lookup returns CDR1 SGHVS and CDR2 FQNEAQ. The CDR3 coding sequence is TGTTCGGGACAGCGCAACACTGAAGCTTTCTTT. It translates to CSGQRNTEAFF. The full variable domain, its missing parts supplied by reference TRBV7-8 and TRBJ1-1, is GAGVSQSPRYKVAKRGQDVALRCDPISGHVSLFWYQQALGQGPEFLTYFQNEAQLDKSGLPSDRFFAERPEGSVSTLKIQRTQQEDSAVYLCSGQRNTEAFFGQGTRLTVV.

In DNA form, the CDR3 reads TGTGCCAGCAGTGCCCACGGGGCTCACCAGCATTTT. It codes for CASSAHGAHQHF. V gene TRBV2 combines with J gene TRBJ1-5, with a tentative D call TRBD1 (5 bases). V was pared by 4 bases and J by 12 bases, with 13 bases between. Per germline, CDR1 SNHLY and CDR2 FYNNEI. The length of the CDR3 is 12 residues.

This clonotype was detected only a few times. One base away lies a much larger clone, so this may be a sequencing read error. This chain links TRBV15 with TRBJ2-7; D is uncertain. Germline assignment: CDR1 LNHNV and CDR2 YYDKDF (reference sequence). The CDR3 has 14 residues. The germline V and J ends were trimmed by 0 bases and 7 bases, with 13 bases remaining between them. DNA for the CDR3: TGTGCCACCAGCAGAGATGTGGGGATGGATGAGCAGTACTTC. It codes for CATSRDVGMDEQYF.

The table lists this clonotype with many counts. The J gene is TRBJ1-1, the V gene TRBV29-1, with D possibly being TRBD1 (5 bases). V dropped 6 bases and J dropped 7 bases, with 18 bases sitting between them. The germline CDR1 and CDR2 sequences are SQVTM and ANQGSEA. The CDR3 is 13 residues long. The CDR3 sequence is CSVLNRSLDEAFF. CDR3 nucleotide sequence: TGCAGCGTCTTAAACAGGTCCCTGGATGAAGCTTTCTTT.

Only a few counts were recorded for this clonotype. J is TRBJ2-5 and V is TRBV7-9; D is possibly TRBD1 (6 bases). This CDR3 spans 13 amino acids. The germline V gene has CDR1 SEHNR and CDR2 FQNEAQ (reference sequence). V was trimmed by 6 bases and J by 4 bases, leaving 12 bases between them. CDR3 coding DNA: TGTGCCAGCAGTTCTGCAGGGGTAGAGACCCAGTACTTC. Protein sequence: CASSSAGVETQYF.

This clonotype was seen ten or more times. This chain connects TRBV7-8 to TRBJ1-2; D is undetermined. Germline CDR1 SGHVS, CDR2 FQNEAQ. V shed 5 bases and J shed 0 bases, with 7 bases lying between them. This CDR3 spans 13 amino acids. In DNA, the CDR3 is TGTGCCAGCAGCCAACCGTCTAACTATGGCTACACCTTC. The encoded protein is CASSQPSNYGYTF.

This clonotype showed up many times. This chain's CDR3 is CSVERAFGMNTEAFF. CDR3 DNA: TGCAGCGTTGAAAGGGCGTTTGGTATGAACACTGAAGCTTTCTTT. The chain joins TRBV29-1 to TRBJ1-1; D not certain. V was cut by 2 bases and J by 0 bases, with 13 bases left in between. This CDR3 is 15 amino acids long. Germline CDR1 SQVTM, CDR2 ANQGSEA.

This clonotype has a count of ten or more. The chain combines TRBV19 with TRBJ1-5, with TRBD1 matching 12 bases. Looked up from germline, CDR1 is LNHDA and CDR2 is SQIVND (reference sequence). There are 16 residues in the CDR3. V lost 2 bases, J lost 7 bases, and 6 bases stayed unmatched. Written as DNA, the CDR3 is TGTGCCAGTAGTATACCGGGACAGGGGGCAAGGCAGCCCCAGCATTTT. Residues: CASSIPGQGARQPQHF.